This TCR beta chain was profiled in a study of blood T cell repertoires in COVID-19. Seattle participants joined during active infection and were tracked over time. This clone was counted a single time. J gave up 5 bases and V 9 bases, and 11 bases lay outside the gene matches. There are 14 residues in the CDR3. From germline, CDR1 is MNHEY and CDR2 SVGAGI. Original analysis: Researchers report that nucleated cell counts were estimated from reference gene primer amplification. The table came from immunoSEQ multiplex PCR; TCRdb's copy has only in-frame clones and leaves some out. Clone size and the V and J calls come from that table; the DNA yielded D and trimming. The sample contains some 200,000 clones, 94% of which appear only once.

The J gene is TRBJ2-7, the V gene TRBV6-5, with 9 bases aligning to TRBD1. Input material: peripheral blood. This receptor was obtained from a man aged 25-45 years with COVID-19, enrolled during active disease. Here the CDR3 reads CASSSWDREDEQYF. CDR3 sequence (DNA): TGTGCCAGTTCCTCTTGGGACAGGGAGGACGAGCAGTACTTC.